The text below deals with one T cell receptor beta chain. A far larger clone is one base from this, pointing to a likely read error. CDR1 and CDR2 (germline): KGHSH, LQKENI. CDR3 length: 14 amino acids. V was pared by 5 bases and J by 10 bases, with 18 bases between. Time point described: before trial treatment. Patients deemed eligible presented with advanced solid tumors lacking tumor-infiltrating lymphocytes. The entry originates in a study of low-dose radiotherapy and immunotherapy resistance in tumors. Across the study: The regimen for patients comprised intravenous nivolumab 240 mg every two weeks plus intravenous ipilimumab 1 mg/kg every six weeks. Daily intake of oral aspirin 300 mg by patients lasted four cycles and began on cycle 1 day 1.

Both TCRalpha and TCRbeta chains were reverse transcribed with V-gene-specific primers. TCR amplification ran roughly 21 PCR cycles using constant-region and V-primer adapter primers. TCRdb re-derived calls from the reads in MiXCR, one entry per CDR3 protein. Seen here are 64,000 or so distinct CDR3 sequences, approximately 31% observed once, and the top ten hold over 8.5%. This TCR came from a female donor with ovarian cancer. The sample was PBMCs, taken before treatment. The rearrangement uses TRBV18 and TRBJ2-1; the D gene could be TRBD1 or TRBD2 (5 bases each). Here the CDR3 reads CASSLGTSSYEQFF. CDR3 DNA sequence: TGTGCCAGCTCATTGGGGACGAGCTCCTACGAGCAGTTCTTC.